Below are 9 T cell receptor beta chains sequenced from a single sample in a study of cytotoxic CD8 clonotypes in ibrutinib-treated CLL. TCRdb's copy holds only in-frame clones and misses some; the assay was immunoSEQ multiplex PCR. The table shows over 110,000 clones, with about 91% occurring only once. The sequencing here drew on PBMCs, taken after 12 months of ibrutinib treatment. The receptors stem from a human donor with chronic lymphocytic leukemia.

The rearrangement links TRBV19 to TRBJ2-3; 7 bases agree with TRBD1. The germline V gene has CDR1 LNHDA and CDR2 SQIVND (reference sequence). The length of the CDR3 is 14 residues. V trimming: 5 bases; J trimming: 2 bases; junction bases outside the gene matches: 4. The CDR3 DNA reads TGTGCCAGTAGTCAACAGGGGTCCACAGATACGCAGTATTTT. Residues: CASSQQGSTDTQYF.

Here the CDR3 reads CATSRDRGAAPLYEQYF. The CDR3 DNA reads as TGTGCCACCAGCAGAGATCGCGGGGCGGCACCTCTCTACGAGCAGTACTTC. This sequence joins TRBV15 and TRBJ2-7, with D possibly TRBD2 on 6 matching bases. CDR1 and CDR2 from the germline V gene are LNHNV and YYDKDF (reference sequence). V dropped 0 bases and J dropped 3 bases, with 18 bases sitting between them. This CDR3 contains 17 residues. Together with reference TRBV15 and TRBJ2-7, the CDR3 gives the full variable domain: DAMVIQNPRYQVTQFGKPVTLSCSQTLNHNVMYWYQQKSSQAPKLLFHYYDKDFNNEADTPDNFQSRRPNTSFCFLDIRSPGLGDTAMYLCATSRDRGAAPLYEQYFGPGTRLTVT.

The gene calls are TRBV7-8 and TRBJ2-7; D unclear. V was shortened by 3 bases and J by 1 base, with 7 bases between the two germline ends. The CDR3 runs 13 residues. The V gene's germline CDR1 is SGHVS and CDR2 FQNEAQ. The CDR3 loop reads CASSLPPSYEQYF. Written as DNA, the CDR3 is TGTGCCAGCAGCTTGCCTCCTTCCTACGAGCAGTACTTC.

This chain links TRBV4-2 with TRBJ1-4; no firm D call. Germline V gene data show CDR1 as LGHNA and CDR2 as YNFKEQ. V lost 0 bases to trimming and J lost 13 bases, with 18 bases between them. The CDR3 contains 15 residues. CDR3 amino acids: CASSQDTGSNEGLFF. CDR3 sequence (DNA): TGTGCCAGCAGCCAAGATACTGGGAGTAATGAAGGACTGTTTTTT.

The chain recombines TRBV9 with TRBJ2-1; 12 nucleotides match TRBD2. J lost 8 bases, V lost 4 bases, and 7 bases had no gene match. CDR1 SGDLS and CDR2 YYNGEE come from the germline V gene. The CDR3 is 15 amino acids. Here the CDR3 reads CASSTGTSGFYEQFF. In DNA form, the CDR3 reads TGTGCCAGCAGCACCGGGACTAGCGGGTTTTATGAGCAGTTCTTC.

On this clone itself: The sample contains more than one DNA sequence encoding this CDR3. The J gene is TRBJ1-5, the V gene TRBV6-5, with D hard to call. Germline CDR1 is MNHEY and CDR2 is SVGAGI. V was cut by 2 bases and J by 4 bases, with 6 bases left in between. The CDR3 length is 13 residues. CDR3 residues: CASSYGVNQPQHF. DNA for the CDR3: TGTGCCAGCAGTTACGGGGTTAATCAGCCCCAGCATTTT.

The V gene is TRBV14, the J gene TRBJ2-7; D might be TRBD2 (6 bases). Germline V gene lookup returns CDR1 SGHDN and CDR2 FVKESK. V lost 2 bases and J 2 bases, leaving 13 bases between the germline ends. CDR3 length equals 15 residues. CDR3 loop: CASSQRLAEPYEQYF. The CDR3, as DNA: TGTGCCAGCAGCCAACGGTTAGCGGAACCCTACGAGCAGTACTTC.

In nucleotides, the CDR3 is TGTGCCAGCAGCCCCGGGTACAATGAGCAGTTCTTC. It encodes CASSPGYNEQFF. The V call is TRBV11-2, the J call TRBJ2-1; D unclear. This CDR3 is 12 amino acids long. The ends were cut back, 5 bases at V and 4 bases at J, with 6 bases in the middle. Germline CDR1 is SGHAT and CDR2 is FQNNGV.

The CDR3 DNA is TGTGCCAGCAGCTTAGGGATAACGAACACAGATACGCAGTATTTT. This encodes CASSLGITNTDTQYF. V gene TRBV11-2 combines with J gene TRBJ2-3; D unclear. The CDR3 runs to 15 residues. V gave up 1 base and J gave up 2 bases, with 10 bases separating them. Germline V gene sequence: CDR1 SGHAT, CDR2 FQNNGV. Together with reference TRBV11-2 and TRBJ2-3, the CDR3 gives the full variable domain: EAGVAQSPRYKIIEKRQSVAFWCNPISGHATLYWYQQILGQGPKLLIQFQNNGVVDDSQLPKDRFSAERLKGVDSTLKIQPAKLEDSAVYLCASSLGITNTDTQYFGPGTRLTVL.